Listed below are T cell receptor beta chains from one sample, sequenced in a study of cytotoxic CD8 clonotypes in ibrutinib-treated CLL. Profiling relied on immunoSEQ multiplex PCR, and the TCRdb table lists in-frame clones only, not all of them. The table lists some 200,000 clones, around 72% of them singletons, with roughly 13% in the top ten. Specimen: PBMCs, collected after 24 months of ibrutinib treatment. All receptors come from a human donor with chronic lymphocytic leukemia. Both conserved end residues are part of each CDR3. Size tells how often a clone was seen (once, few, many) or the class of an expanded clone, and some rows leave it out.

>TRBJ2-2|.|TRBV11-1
CASSTTGWATGELFF
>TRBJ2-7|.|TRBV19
CASSMARDRSYEQYF
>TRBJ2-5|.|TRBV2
CASSQVETQYF
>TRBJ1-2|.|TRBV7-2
CASSLDRGSLGGGYTF
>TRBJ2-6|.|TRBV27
CASSKRRDRGLGGANVLTF
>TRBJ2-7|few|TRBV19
CASGGTASSYEQYF
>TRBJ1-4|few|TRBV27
CASGTGTGSPNEKLFF
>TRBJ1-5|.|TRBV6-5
CASSLRGNQPQHF
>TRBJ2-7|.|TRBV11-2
CASSLAGTTVYEQYF
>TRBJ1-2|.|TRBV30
CAWRRLYGYTF
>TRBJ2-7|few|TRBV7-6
CASSLVSGSSYEQYF
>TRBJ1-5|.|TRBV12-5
CASGRGRDNQPQHF
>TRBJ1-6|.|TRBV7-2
CASSFTGGAYYGNSPLHF
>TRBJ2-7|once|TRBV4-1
CASSQGVEQYF
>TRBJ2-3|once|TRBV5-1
CASRGTGGPDTQYF
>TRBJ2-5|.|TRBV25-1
CASSVLGQETQYF
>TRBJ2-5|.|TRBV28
CASSPTDRLKETQYF
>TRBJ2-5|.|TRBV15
CATSRVRGGVETQYF
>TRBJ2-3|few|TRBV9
CASSVGELNTDTQYF
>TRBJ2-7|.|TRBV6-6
CASSLGQGPYEQYF
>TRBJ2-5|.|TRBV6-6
CASSYWGEQETQYF
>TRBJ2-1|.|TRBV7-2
CASTPALEIPAYNEQFF
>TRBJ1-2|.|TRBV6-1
CASSEAWTGQSSNYGYTF
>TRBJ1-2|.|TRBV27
CASSLHSTDTNYGYTF
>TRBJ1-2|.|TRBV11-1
CASSLQPGYGYTF
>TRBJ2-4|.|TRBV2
CASSEELAGLALAKNIQYF
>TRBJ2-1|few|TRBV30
CAWSVHEQFF
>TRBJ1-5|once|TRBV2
CASSESPDQPQHF
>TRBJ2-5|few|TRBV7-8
CASSLARGRAETQYF
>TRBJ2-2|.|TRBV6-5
CASSYGTGNTGELFF
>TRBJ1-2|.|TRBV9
CASSPGQGAYGYTF
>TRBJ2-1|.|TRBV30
CAWSYLTYNEQFF
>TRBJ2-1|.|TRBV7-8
CASSLRTENNEQFF
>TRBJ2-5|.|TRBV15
CATSTNVGKETQYF
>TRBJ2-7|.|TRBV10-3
CAISGGQGNIYEQYF
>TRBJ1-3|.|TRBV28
CASSWQGENTIYF
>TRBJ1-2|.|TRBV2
CASSVKGQEEGYTF
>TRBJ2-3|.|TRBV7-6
CASSSEPTDTQYF
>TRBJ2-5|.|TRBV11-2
CASSFERYDATQYF
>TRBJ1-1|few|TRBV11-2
CASRLGGDTEAFF
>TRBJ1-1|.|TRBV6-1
CASWWAGDTEAFF
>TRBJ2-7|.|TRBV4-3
CASSDSQGHEQYF
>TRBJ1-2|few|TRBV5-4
CASSRDNANYGYTF
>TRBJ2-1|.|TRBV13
CASRSGLAGTYNEQFF
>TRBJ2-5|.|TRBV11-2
CASSLGDRYQETQYF
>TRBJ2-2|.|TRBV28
CATWAKRGDTGELFF
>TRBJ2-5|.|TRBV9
CASSAHGGSGAPETQYF
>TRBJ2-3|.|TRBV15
CATSTYNTQYF
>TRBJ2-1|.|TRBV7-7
CASSLSRDGANEQFF
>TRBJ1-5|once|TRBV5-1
CASSLDVGGNQPQHF
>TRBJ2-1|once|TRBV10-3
CAIHDLGTGYNEQFF
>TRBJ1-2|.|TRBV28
CASSFLRYGYTF
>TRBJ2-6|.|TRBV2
CASKSFDRRRVQNSGANVLTF
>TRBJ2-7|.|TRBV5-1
CASSPGTSDYEQYF
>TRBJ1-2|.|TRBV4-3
CASSPQRLYGYTF